Listed here are 19 T cell receptor beta chains from one sample, sequenced in a study of T cell responses to AZD1222 COVID-19 vaccine. Assay used: immunoSEQ multiplex PCR; TCRdb lists only in-frame clones, some missing. The sample has about 130,000 clones, 90% to 95% seen once. The input for sequencing was peripheral blood, taken 28 days after the second AZD1222 dose. Every receptor here comes from an adult who received the AZD1222 COVID-19 vaccine.

The chain is built from TRBV10-3 and TRBJ2-7, with D maybe TRBD1 (6 bases). The length of the CDR3 is 14 residues. V shed 0 bases and J shed 7 bases, with 13 bases lying between them. The germline CDR1 and CDR2 sequences are ENHRY and SYGVKD. The CDR3 nucleotides are TGTGCCATCAGTGAGTCGAGGGGGACGGGGGAGCAGTACTTC. Protein: CAISESRGTGEQYF.

The gene calls are TRBV3-1 (or the pseudogene TRBV3-2) and TRBJ1-4; no definite D call. The CDR3 covers 16 residues. Germline V gene data show CDR1 as LGHDT and CDR2 as YNNKEL (reference sequence). V dropped 4 bases and J dropped 7 bases, with 19 bases sitting between them. CDR3 amino acids: CASSPGVKTLGEKLFF. The CDR3 DNA follows: TGTGCCAGCAGCCCCGGCGTGAAGACATTGGGTGAAAAACTGTTTTTT.

The chain employs TRBV29-1 and TRBJ1-1; TRBD1 might be the D (6 bases). CDR1 and CDR2 from the germline V gene are SQVTM and ANQGSEA. The CDR3 spans 15 residues. Trimming removed 2 bases from V and 5 bases from J, with 18 bases in between. The CDR3 DNA reads TGCAGCGTTGAATCCTACAGGGCCGGAGGAACTGAAGCTTTCTTT. Protein sequence: CSVESYRAGGTEAFF.

As DNA, the CDR3 is TGTGCCAGCAGCTCGATAGGGGCGGGGCTCAATGAGCAGTTCTTC. This encodes CASSSIGAGLNEQFF. The chain combines TRBV28 with TRBJ2-1; D is possibly TRBD2 (6 bases). Germline V lookup: CDR1 MDHEN, CDR2 SYDVKM. The germline V and J ends were trimmed by 6 bases and 6 bases, with 18 bases remaining between them. The CDR3 is made up of 15 amino acids.

This chain connects TRBV5-6 to TRBJ1-2; D is undetermined. The V gene's germline CDR1 is SGHDT and CDR2 YYEEEE. The germline V and J ends were trimmed by 0 bases and 5 bases, with 5 bases remaining between them. This CDR3 spans 12 amino acids. CDR3 amino acids: CASSLVGYGYTF. The CDR3 nucleotides are TGTGCCAGCAGCTTGGTCGGGTATGGCTACACCTTC. Combining the CDR3 with reference TRBV5-6 and TRBJ1-2 gives the whole variable domain DAGVTQSPTHLIKTRGQQVTLRCSPKSGHDTVSWYQQALGQGPQFIFQYYEEEERQRGNFPDRFSGHQFPNYSSELNVNALLLGDSALYLCASSLVGYGYTFGSGTRLTVV.

In its sample, this clone was seen a few times. This chain joins TRBV5-5 and TRBJ1-3, with D possibly TRBD1 on 6 matching bases. The germline CDR1 and CDR2 sequences are SGHKS and YYEKEE (reference sequence). V was shortened by 2 bases and J by 2 bases, with 8 bases between the two germline ends. CDR3 size: 14 residues. This CDR3 reads CASSLGGTGNTIYF. The CDR3 DNA reads TGTGCCAGCAGCTTAGGGGGGACTGGAAACACCATATATTTT.

V usage is TRBV9 and J usage is TRBJ2-3; D is undetermined. V lost 0 bases and J 0 bases, leaving 8 bases between the germline ends. In germline, CDR1 is SGDLS, CDR2 YYNGEE. The CDR3 runs 15 residues. CDR3 sequence: CASSVAVHSTDTQYF. CDR3 DNA sequence: TGTGCCAGCAGCGTAGCCGTACACAGCACAGATACGCAGTATTTT.

This sequence joins TRBV3-1 (or the pseudogene TRBV3-2) and TRBJ1-1; unclear D gene. The V end was cut by 4 bases, the J end by 3 bases, with 12 bases between. This CDR3 has 14 amino acids. Germline V gives CDR1 LGHDT, CDR2 YNNKEL (reference sequence). This chain's CDR3 is CASSPRARDTEAFF. The CDR3 DNA sequence: TGTGCCAGCAGCCCTCGAGCACGGGACACTGAAGCTTTCTTT.

The CDR3 region is CAVNSGALGYTF. The CDR3 DNA reads TGTGCCGTCAACTCAGGGGCGTTGGGCTACACCTTC. This chain joins TRBV10-3 and TRBJ1-2; perhaps TRBD1 as D (6 bases). The CDR3 has 12 amino acids. Per the germline V gene, CDR1 is ENHRY and CDR2 is SYGVKD. Trimming took off 11 bases at V and 8 bases at J, with 18 bases between the two ends.

The V and J genes are TRBV13 and TRBJ1-2; 11 bases are a match to TRBD1. CDR3 length equals 15 residues. J was trimmed by 4 bases and V by 4 bases; bases with no gene match: 5. The V gene's germline CDR1 is PRHDT and CDR2 FYEKMQ (reference sequence). Here the CDR3 reads CASSWGQGGTYGYTF. In DNA form, the CDR3 reads TGTGCCAGCAGCTGGGGACAGGGGGGTACCTATGGCTACACCTTC.

This chain uses TRBV27 with TRBJ1-5, with D maybe TRBD1 (5 bases). The CDR3 has 14 amino acids. Looked up from germline, CDR1 is MNHEY and CDR2 is SMNVEV (reference sequence). V shed 5 bases and J shed 3 bases, with 11 bases lying between them. The CDR3 reads CASSRGLINQPQHF. In nucleotides, the CDR3 is TGTGCCAGCAGTCGGGGACTGATCAATCAGCCCCAGCATTTT.

This chain joins TRBV30 and TRBJ1-2, with D perhaps matching TRBD1 (6 bases). The CDR3 consists of 14 residues. V was shortened by 1 base and J by 7 bases, with 16 bases between the two germline ends. Germline V gives CDR1 GTSNPN, CDR2 SVGIG (reference sequence). The CDR3 sequence is CAWSGARGMGGYTF. CDR3 bases: TGTGCCTGGAGTGGAGCCAGGGGAATGGGTGGCTACACCTTC.

The chain joins TRBV4-1 to TRBJ2-7; 9 positions agree with TRBD1. V lost 4 bases and J lost 4; bases outside the gene matches: 5. Germline-derived CDR1 and CDR2 are MGHRA and YSYEKL. This CDR3 has 14 amino acids. DNA for the CDR3: TGCGCCAGCAGCCTCGGGACAGGGACATACGAGCAGTACTTC. Encoded protein: CASSLGTGTYEQYF.

The chain is built from TRBV9 and TRBJ1-4; D not certain. Germline CDR1 and CDR2: SGDLS and YYNGEE. V lost 4 bases, J lost 13 bases, and 11 bases lay in between. The CDR3 sequence is 11 residues long. Here the CDR3 reads CASSPGRGLFF. The CDR3 DNA is TGTGCCAGCAGCCCAGGTCGAGGACTGTTTTTT.

This chain uses TRBV6-1 with TRBJ2-5, with D perhaps TRBD1 or TRBD2 (6 bases each). The CDR3 sequence is 14 residues long. Between the trimmed V and J ends, which lost 1 base and 7 bases, there was a span of 13 bases. Per germline, CDR1 MNHNS and CDR2 SASEGT. In nucleotides, the CDR3 is TGTGCCAGCAGTGAAGGGGGGGCTTTGGTGACCCAGTACTTC. Amino acid sequence: CASSEGGALVTQYF.

This sequence joins TRBV7-9 and TRBJ1-5; the D gene is possibly TRBD1 (5 bases). The CDR3 loop spans 14 amino acids. The germline V and J ends were trimmed by 5 bases and 4 bases, with 12 bases remaining between them. Germline V lookup: CDR1 SEHNR, CDR2 FQNEAQ (reference sequence). The DNA for the CDR3 is TGTGCCAGCAGCCCTGTGGGGGGAAATCAGCCCCAGCATTTT. Its translation: CASSPVGGNQPQHF.

Only one count was recorded for this clone. This sequence joins TRBV7-2 and TRBJ2-7; 12 positions agree with TRBD2. Germline V CDR1 and CDR2: SGHTA, FQGNSA. This CDR3 comprises 15 residues. Trimming took 4 bases from V and 2 from J; bases not matched to a gene: 3. CDR3 bases: TGTGCCAGCAGCTGGACTAGCGGGGCTACCTACGAGCAGTACTTC. Residues: CASSWTSGATYEQYF.

The chain couples TRBV18 to TRBJ1-5; weak D call: TRBD1 (6 bases). Trimming took off 6 bases at V and 5 bases at J, with 14 bases between the two ends. Germline V gene lookup returns CDR1 KGHSH and CDR2 LQKENI. The CDR3 runs to 14 residues. The CDR3 is CASSRTAKDQPQHF. For the CDR3, the DNA is TGTGCCAGCTCGCGGACAGCTAAGGATCAGCCCCAGCATTTT. Looking up the rest from reference TRBV18 and TRBJ1-5 gives the full variable domain: NAGVMQNPRHLVRRRGQEARLRCSPMKGHSHVYWYRQLPEEGLKFMVYLQKENIIDESGMPKERFSAEFPKEGPSILRIQQVVRGDSAAYFCASSRTAKDQPQHFGDGTRLSIL.

This clone occurred a few times. The gene calls are TRBV19 and TRBJ1-5; 8 nucleotides align to TRBD1. Trimming cost V 6 bases and J 7 bases; bases outside gene matches: 11. Germline CDR1 and CDR2: LNHDA and SQIVND (reference sequence). The CDR3 loop spans 15 amino acids. CDR3 amino acids: CASRLTTGAVQPQHF. CDR3 in DNA: TGTGCCAGTAGATTGACGACAGGGGCTGTACAGCCCCAGCATTTT.